A single sample gave rise to the 25 T cell receptor beta chains below, sequenced in a study of glioma-infiltrating T cells after dendritic cell vaccination. The protocol was immunoSEQ multiplex PCR, while the TCRdb copy is restricted to in-frame clones and leaves out a portion. The table shows 85,000 to 100,000 clones, with 80% occurring only once. Time point denoted: after dendritic cell vaccination, including at tumor progression/relapse. The source was blood, collected after dendritic cell vaccination. The receptors come from a human donor with glioblastoma.

The chain is built from TRBV19 and TRBJ1-5, with 9 bases aligning to TRBD1. Germline-derived CDR1 and CDR2 are LNHDA and SQIVND (reference sequence). V shed 4 bases, J shed 3 bases, and the junction held 7 bases outside the gene matches. This CDR3 has 16 residues. CDR3 DNA: TGTGCCAGTAGTAAGGGACAGGGCTTATCCAATCAGCCCCAGCATTTT. Its translation: CASSKGQGLSNQPQHF. Full variable domain (outside the CDR3, taken from reference TRBV19 and TRBJ1-5): DGGITQSPKYLFRKEGQNVTLSCEQNLNHDAMYWYRQDPGQGLRLIYYSQIVNDFQKGDIAEGYSVSREKKESFPLTVTSAQKNPTAFYLCASSKGQGLSNQPQHFGDGTRLSIL.

This clone has only a few counts. The J gene is TRBJ1-4, the V gene TRBV6-5, with a weak D call TRBD1 (5 bases). This CDR3 comprises 14 residues. V shed 5 bases and J shed 4 bases, with 11 bases lying between them. Looked up from germline, CDR1 is MNHEY and CDR2 is SVGAGI. CDR3 DNA sequence: TGTGCCAGCAGTAGACGGGGACTTAATGAAAAACTGTTTTTT. Translating gives CASSRRGLNEKLFF.

The chain joins TRBV5-1 to TRBJ2-2; 9 bases agree with TRBD2. J gave up 4 bases and V 5 bases, and 6 bases lay outside the gene matches. Germline V gene lookup returns CDR1 SGHRS and CDR2 YFSETQ. This CDR3 comprises 15 residues. CDR3 DNA: TGCGCCAGCAGGCCTAGCGGGGTTGGCACCGGGGAGCTGTTTTTT. This encodes CASRPSGVGTGELFF.

The J gene is TRBJ2-7, the V gene TRBV11-2, with TRBD1 matching 7 bases. The V segment lost 5 bases and the J segment 2 bases; nucleotides outside the gene matches: 12. In germline, CDR1 is SGHAT, CDR2 FQNNGV. CDR3 length: 16 amino acids. Here the CDR3 DNA reads TGTGCCAGCAGCCCCATCTTAAGGACAGGTCCCTACGAGCAGTACTTC. Translated, it gives CASSPILRTGPYEQYF. The variable domain in full, with the rest retrieved from reference TRBV11-2 and TRBJ2-7, is EAGVAQSPRYKIIEKRQSVAFWCNPISGHATLYWYQQILGQGPKLLIQFQNNGVVDDSQLPKDRFSAERLKGVDSTLKIQPAKLEDSAVYLCASSPILRTGPYEQYFGPGTRLTVT.

This clone came up once. The chain carries TRBV28 and TRBJ1-1; 7 bases fit TRBD1. The CDR3 length is 17 residues. CDR1 and CDR2 from the germline V gene are MDHEN and SYDVKM. V trimming: 3 bases; J trimming: 0 bases; junction bases outside the gene matches: 10. CDR3 in amino acids: CASSFLLQGSMNTEAFF. The CDR3 DNA sequence: TGTGCCAGCAGTTTTCTCCTACAGGGGTCGATGAACACTGAAGCTTTCTTT.

The chain is built from TRBV4-1 and TRBJ2-2; 10 nucleotides line up with TRBD1. Trimming at V came to 3 bases and at J to 4 bases, leaving 5 bases not matched to a gene. The CDR3 runs to 16 residues. The V gene's germline CDR1 is MGHRA and CDR2 YSYEKL. For the CDR3, the DNA is TGCGCCAGCAGCCATGACAGGGGGCTTACCACCGGGGAGCTGTTTTTT. This encodes CASSHDRGLTTGELFF.

The chain links TRBV5-4 to TRBJ2-7; D gene ambiguous. Germline CDR1 and CDR2: SGHNT and YYREEE (reference sequence). Trimming removed 4 bases from V and 0 bases from J, with 11 bases in between. This CDR3 has 14 residues. The CDR3 DNA sequence: TGTGCCAGCAGCCTAGAGACTGCCTCCTACGAGCAGTACTTC. This gives the protein CASSLETASYEQYF.

The rearrangement joins TRBV9 to TRBJ2-5; D is undetermined. The CDR3 has 15 residues. Germline CDR1 is SGDLS and CDR2 is YYNGEE. The V end was cut by 0 bases, the J end by 1 base, with 10 bases between. CDR3 sequence: CASSVGVQVQETQYF. The CDR3 nucleotides read TGTGCCAGCAGCGTAGGCGTCCAGGTCCAAGAGACCCAGTACTTC.

The chain is built from TRBV11-2 and TRBJ2-7; the D is unclear. CDR3 length: 15 amino acids. V was trimmed by 0 bases and J by 0 bases, leaving 9 bases between them. CDR1 is SGHAT, CDR2 FQNNGV, per germline. In nucleotides, the CDR3 is TGTGCCAGCAGCTTAGAAGCAGGCGTCTCCTACGAGCAGTACTTC. Translated: CASSLEAGVSYEQYF.

The V gene is TRBV9, the J gene TRBJ1-4, with a tentative D call TRBD1 (5 bases). The CDR3 length is 16 residues. V was pared by 4 bases and J by 0 bases, with 13 bases between. Germline values: CDR1 SGDLS, CDR2 YYNGEE. The CDR3 protein is CASSFSGGATNEKLFF. CDR3 bases: TGTGCCAGCAGCTTTTCCGGGGGAGCAACTAATGAAAAACTGTTTTTT. The whole variable domain, remainder taken from reference TRBV9 and TRBJ1-4, is DSGVTQTPKHLITATGQRVTLRCSPRSGDLSVYWYQQSLDQGLQFLIQYYNGEERAKGNILERFSAQQFPDLHSELNLSSLELGDSALYFCASSFSGGATNEKLFFGSGTQLSVL.

As DNA, the CDR3 is TGTGCCAGCAGCCCAATGGGTGGGGGGGCGCTTAACTATGGCTACACCTTC. Its translation is CASSPMGGGALNYGYTF. The J gene is TRBJ1-2, the V gene TRBV28, with D perhaps TRBD1 (6 bases). CDR3 length: 17 residues. Trimming removed 6 bases from V and 1 base from J, with 21 bases in between. Germline loops: CDR1 MDHEN, CDR2 SYDVKM.

The V gene is TRBV2, the J gene TRBJ1-3; D might be TRBD1 (6 bases). Trimming took off 8 bases at V and 0 bases at J, with 14 bases between the two ends. The CDR3 runs 15 residues. Germline values: CDR1 SNHLY, CDR2 FYNNEI. In DNA, the CDR3 is TGTGCCAGCTTAGGGGGAATTTTCTCTGGAAACACCATATATTTT. Residues: CASLGGIFSGNTIYF.

The chain couples TRBV5-1 to TRBJ2-2; possibly TRBD2 for D (5 bases). Germline V lookup: CDR1 SGHRS, CDR2 YFSETQ. Trimming removed 3 bases at V and 4 bases at J, with 10 bases between. The CDR3 spans 14 residues. The CDR3 reads CASSSSGVTGELFF. The CDR3 DNA reads as TGCGCCAGCAGCTCCAGCGGTGTCACCGGGGAGCTGTTTTTT.

This chain joins TRBV5-6 and TRBJ1-2; D gene uncertain. V was trimmed by 1 base and J by 0 bases, leaving 10 bases between them. The CDR3 runs 15 residues. Germline V gene sequence: CDR1 SGHDT, CDR2 YYEEEE. CDR3 residues: CASSLLVLANYGYTF. CDR3 bases: TGTGCCAGCAGCTTGCTTGTGTTAGCTAACTATGGCTACACCTTC.

The chain has TRBV2 and TRBJ1-1, with TRBD1 identical over 7 bases. With V trimmed by 7 bases and J by 1 base, 6 bases remained unmatched. The CDR3 has 14 amino acids. The germline gives CDR1 SNHLY, CDR2 FYNNEI. CDR3: CASTPHRGNTEAFF. In DNA form, the CDR3 reads TGTGCCAGCACGCCCCACAGGGGGAACACTGAAGCTTTCTTT.

In regard to this clone: Other DNA variants within this sample encode the same CDR3. The rearrangement links TRBV5-1 to TRBJ2-7, with no clear D. V dropped 4 bases and J dropped 0 bases, with 5 bases sitting between them. CDR1 SGHRS and CDR2 YFSETQ come from the germline V gene. This CDR3 has 12 residues. The CDR3 spells CASSPSSYEQYF. The CDR3 bases are TGCGCCAGCAGCCCGTCCTCCTACGAGCAGTACTTC.

This sequence joins TRBV6-5 and TRBJ1-2; a weak D match, TRBD1 (6 bases). This CDR3 region has 14 residues. Trimming removed 7 bases from V and 8 bases from J, with 20 bases in between. The germline V gene encodes CDR1 MNHEY and CDR2 SVGAGI. CDR3: CASTLPGGALGYTF. In DNA form, the CDR3 reads TGTGCCAGCACTCTACCTGGGGGGGCGTTGGGCTACACCTTC.

The chain uses TRBV9 and TRBJ2-1, with D possibly being TRBD2 (5 bases). Between the trimmed V and J ends, which lost 8 bases and 8 bases, there was a span of 11 bases. Per the germline V gene, CDR1 is SGDLS and CDR2 is YYNGEE. The CDR3 runs 11 residues. In DNA form, the CDR3 reads TGTGCCAGTAGCCGAGGGTATGAGCAGTTCTTC. Protein: CASSRGYEQFF.

This clone was picked up one time. J is TRBJ2-2 and V is TRBV9; 8 nucleotides match TRBD2. CDR1 is SGDLS, CDR2 YYNGEE, per germline. The CDR3 covers 16 residues. Trimming cost V 4 bases and J 0 bases; bases outside gene matches: 5. CDR3 DNA sequence: TGTGCCAGCAGCCTAGCGGGTACTCCGAACACCGGGGAGCTGTTTTTT. Its protein product is CASSLAGTPNTGELFF.

The rearrangement uses TRBV5-1 and TRBJ2-5, with TRBD2 matching 8 bases. This CDR3 is built from 16 residues. Trimming took 4 bases from V and 5 from J; bases not matched to a gene: 13. Germline CDR1 reads SGHRS; CDR2 reads YFSETQ. CDR3 in amino acids: CASSPSRSGSGETQYF. CDR3 sequence (DNA): TGCGCCAGCAGCCCGTCCCGAAGCGGGAGTGGGGAGACCCAGTACTTC. Combining the CDR3 with reference TRBV5-1 and TRBJ2-5 gives the whole variable domain KAGVTQTPRYLIKTRGQQVTLSCSPISGHRSVSWYQQTPGQGLQFLFEYFSETQRNKGNFPGRFSGRQFSNSRSEMNVSTLELGDSALYLCASSPSRSGSGETQYFGPGTRLLVL.

The V call is TRBV9, the J call TRBJ1-2; tentatively, D is TRBD1 (6 bases). This CDR3 contains 12 residues. The germline V gene has CDR1 SGDLS and CDR2 YYNGEE. Between the trimmed V and J ends, which lost 3 bases and 8 bases, there was a span of 11 bases. The CDR3 nucleotides read TGTGCCAGCAGCGCGACTGGGGGCGGCTACACCTTC. Translation gives CASSATGGGYTF.

The rearrangement links TRBV19 to TRBJ2-7; 7 nucleotides match TRBD1. V lost 3 bases, J lost 10 bases, and 9 bases stayed unmatched. CDR3 length equals 13 residues. From germline, CDR1 is LNHDA and CDR2 SQIVND (reference sequence). The CDR3 is CASSIETGQAQYF. The CDR3 DNA reads TGTGCCAGTAGTATTGAGACCGGACAGGCCCAGTACTTC.

The chain has TRBV29-1 and TRBJ2-5, with 7 positions matching TRBD1. The CDR3 spans 16 residues. The J segment lost 3 bases and the V segment lost 6 bases, leaving 16 bases of the junction unmatched. The germline V gene has CDR1 SQVTM and CDR2 ANQGSEA. The CDR3 loop reads CSVLPNLRDREETQYF. The CDR3 coding sequence is TGCAGCGTCCTGCCGAATCTGCGAGACAGGGAAGAGACCCAGTACTTC. The whole variable domain, remainder taken from reference TRBV29-1 and TRBJ2-5, is SAVISQKPSRDICQRGTSLTIQCQVDSQVTMMFWYRQQPGQSLTLIATANQGSEATYESGFVIDKFPISRPNLTFSTLTVSNMSPEDSSIYLCSVLPNLRDREETQYFGPGTRLLVL.

This chain links TRBV4-2 with TRBJ2-1, with 9 bases aligning to TRBD2. The CDR3 totals 17 residues. Germline CDR1 LGHNA, CDR2 YNFKEQ. J gave up 4 bases and V 0 bases, and 7 bases lay outside the gene matches. CDR3 sequence (DNA): TGTGCCAGCAGCCAAGATTGGGCTAGCGGGACATACAATGAGCAGTTCTTC. Protein sequence: CASSQDWASGTYNEQFF.

This rearrangement joins TRBV30 to TRBJ2-7; TRBD1 matches 12 bases. The CDR3 extends over 14 amino acids. The V gene's germline CDR1 is GTSNPN and CDR2 SVGIG (reference sequence). Losses at the gene ends were 3 bases for V and 7 bases for J; bases not matched to a gene: 7. CDR3 protein: CAWSPGQGAGEQYF. The CDR3 coding sequence is TGTGCCTGGAGCCCGGGACAGGGGGCAGGTGAGCAGTACTTC.